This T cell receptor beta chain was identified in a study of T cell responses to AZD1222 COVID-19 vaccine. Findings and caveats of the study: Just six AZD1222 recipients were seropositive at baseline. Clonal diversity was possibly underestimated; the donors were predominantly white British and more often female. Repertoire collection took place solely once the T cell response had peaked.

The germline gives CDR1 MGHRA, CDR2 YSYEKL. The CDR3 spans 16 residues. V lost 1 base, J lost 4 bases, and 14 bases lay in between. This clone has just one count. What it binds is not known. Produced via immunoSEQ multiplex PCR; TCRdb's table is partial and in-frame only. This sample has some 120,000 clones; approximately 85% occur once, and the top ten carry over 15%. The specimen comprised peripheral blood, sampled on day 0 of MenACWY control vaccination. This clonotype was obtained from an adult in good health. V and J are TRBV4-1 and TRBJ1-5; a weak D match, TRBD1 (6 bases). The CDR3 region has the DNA TGCGCCAGCAGCCAAGTACAGGGATTCCGAAATCAGCCCCAGCATTTT. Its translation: CASSQVQGFRNQPQHF.